What follows are 18 T cell receptor beta chains derived from one specimen sequenced in a study of T cell responses to AZD1222 COVID-19 vaccine (dated by TCRdb to about 2021). The time point label corresponds to: baseline before first vaccination. The library was generated by the immunoSEQ multiplex PCR assay. TCRdb took this table from immuneACCESS and kept in-frame rearrangements with V and J called. Such tables lack part of the clones; where checked against another copy, unresolved V genes explain under half of the gap, and the rest is unexplained. The sample table lists some 110,000 clones, 92% of them with a count of one. The ten largest clones represent around 1.5% of the sample. The input for sequencing was peripheral blood, taken on day 0 of AZD1222 vaccination. These receptors all come from an adult in good health.

The rearrangement uses TRBV30 and TRBJ1-2; no clear D. V lost 3 bases, J lost 8 bases, and 16 bases lay in between. Germline V lookup: CDR1 GTSNPN, CDR2 SVGIG (reference sequence). CDR3 length equals 13 residues. CDR3 nucleotide sequence: TGTGCCTGGAGCCCCGAGGGAGTACAGGGCTACACCTTC. As protein: CAWSPEGVQGYTF.

The CDR3 region has the DNA TGCGCCAGCAGTGAGAAAGCGGCAGGGACTGAAGCTTTCTTT. It translates to CASSEKAAGTEAFF. V and J are TRBV10-1 and TRBJ1-1, with D possibly being TRBD1 (5 bases). Deletions cut 2 bases from V and 5 bases from J, with 12 bases between. Germline V lookup: CDR1 WNHNN, CDR2 SYGVQD (reference sequence). CDR3 length: 14 residues.

The CDR3 sequence: CASSLAGTSTDTQYF. In DNA, the CDR3 is TGTGCCAGCAGCTTAGCAGGGACATCCACAGATACGCAGTATTTT. The chain combines TRBV7-9 with TRBJ2-3; D perhaps matches TRBD1 (6 bases). Trimming shortened V by 0 bases and J by 2 bases, and 9 bases separated the two germline ends. Germline V CDR1 and CDR2: SEHNR, FQNEAQ (reference sequence). This CDR3 comprises 15 residues.

This sequence joins TRBV5-8 and TRBJ2-7; the match to TRBD1 covers 7 bases. CDR1 is SGHTS, CDR2 YDEGEE, per germline. The CDR3 spans 14 residues. V trimming: 2 bases; J trimming: 11 bases; junction bases outside the gene matches: 13. DNA of the CDR3: TGTGCCAGCAGCTTTACTACAGGGGCAAGAGCCGAGTACGTC. It encodes CASSFTTGARAEYV.

This clone was observed a handful of times. The chain combines TRBV27 with TRBJ1-2; tentatively, D is TRBD1 (6 bases). V dropped 3 bases and J dropped 4 bases, with 18 bases sitting between them. The V gene's germline CDR1 is MNHEY and CDR2 SMNVEV (reference sequence). The CDR3 extends over 16 amino acids. The chain's CDR3 is CASSLYGTWDFYGYTF. CDR3 bases: TGTGCCAGCAGTTTGTATGGGACATGGGATTTCTATGGCTACACCTTC.

The chain joins TRBV19 to TRBJ2-3; D not certain. V dropped 1 base and J dropped 0 bases, with 14 bases sitting between them. In germline, CDR1 is LNHDA, CDR2 SQIVND (reference sequence). The CDR3 is made up of 17 amino acids. The CDR3 region is CASSIGEDYSSTDTQYF. CDR3 nucleotides: TGTGCCAGTAGTATAGGTGAGGATTACTCTAGCACAGATACGCAGTATTTT.

This chain joins TRBV11-2 and TRBJ2-3; D might be TRBD1 (6 bases). CDR1 is SGHAT, CDR2 FQNNGV, per germline. The CDR3 has 15 amino acids. Trimming took 5 bases from V and 1 from J, leaving 13 bases between them. The CDR3 bases are TGTGCCAGCAGCCCCCGGGCAGGGGGCACAGATACGCAGTATTTT. Translated, it gives CASSPRAGGTDTQYF.

V gene TRBV3-1 (or the pseudogene TRBV3-2) combines with J gene TRBJ2-7, with D hard to call. Germline V lookup: CDR1 LGHDT, CDR2 YNNKEL (reference sequence). The V gene lost 0 bases and the J gene lost 8 bases, with 14 bases spanning the gap. The CDR3 extends over 14 amino acids. The CDR3 spells CASSQDWKDRQQYV. CDR3 in DNA: TGTGCCAGCAGCCAAGATTGGAAAGACCGCCAGCAGTACGTC.

J is TRBJ1-2 and V is TRBV14; D call uncertain. The CDR3 covers 13 residues. Germline V gives CDR1 SGHDN, CDR2 FVKESK. Between the trimmed V and J ends, which lost 4 bases and 4 bases, there was a span of 10 bases. The CDR3 here is CASSPDMFYGYTF. Here the CDR3 DNA reads TGTGCCAGCAGCCCAGACATGTTCTATGGCTACACCTTC.

The chain is built from TRBV5-4 and TRBJ2-5; TRBD2 matches 14 bases. V was pared by 3 bases and J by 5 bases, with 9 bases of the junction left unmatched. The CDR3 length is 17 residues. Germline CDR1 SGHNT, CDR2 YYREEE (reference sequence). The CDR3 bases are TGTGCCAGCAGCTGGGGGGGGACTAGCGGGAGTGGTGAGACCCAGTACTTC. Translating gives CASSWGGTSGSGETQYF.

The chain joins TRBV2 to TRBJ2-7, with a weak D call TRBD1 (6 bases). V lost 8 bases to trimming and J lost 6 bases, with 17 bases between them. The CDR3 extends over 13 amino acids. Germline assignment: CDR1 SNHLY and CDR2 FYNNEI. CDR3 sequence (DNA): TGTGCCAGCGGGGGCCTCGTCGACCCCGAGCAGTACTTC. This translates into CASGGLVDPEQYF.

The V and J genes are TRBV2 and TRBJ1-1; 9 positions match TRBD1. V lost 3 bases to trimming and J lost 5 bases; unmatched junction nucleotides: 7. This CDR3 is built from 15 residues. Germline CDR1 and CDR2: SNHLY and FYNNEI. For the CDR3, the DNA is TGTGCCAGCAGTGAGGGGAACAGGGGGCGTACTGAAGCTTTCTTT. Encoded protein: CASSEGNRGRTEAFF.

The chain joins TRBV4-1 to TRBJ2-3; D call uncertain. The CDR3 is made up of 14 amino acids. Germline CDR1 is MGHRA and CDR2 is YSYEKL. V was trimmed by 1 base and J by 8 bases, leaving 13 bases between them. The CDR3 sequence: CASSQAATSVTQYF. CDR3 bases: TGCGCCAGCAGCCAAGCGGCGACGAGTGTTACGCAGTATTTT.

The chain recombines TRBV7-2 with TRBJ1-4; D ambiguous. Trimming left V 5 bases short and J 10 bases short, with 20 bases between. Germline V lookup: CDR1 SGHTA, CDR2 FQGNSA. The CDR3 extends over 15 amino acids. CDR3 residues: CASSVKPGPGGKLFF. DNA of the CDR3: TGTGCCAGCAGCGTTAAACCCGGGCCCGGCGGAAAACTGTTTTTT. Complete variable domain (other parts from reference TRBV7-2 and TRBJ1-4): GAGVSQSPSNKVTEKGKDVELRCDPISGHTALYWYRQSLGQGLEFLIYFQGNSAPDKSGLPSDRFSAERTGGSVSTLTIQRTQQEDSAVYLCASSVKPGPGGKLFFGSGTQLSVL.

This rearrangement joins TRBV24-1 to TRBJ2-7; TRBD1 aligns across 8 bases. Germline loops: CDR1 KGHDR, CDR2 SFDVKD. The CDR3 extends over 18 amino acids. Trimming took 6 bases from V and 0 from J; bases not matched to a gene: 15. The CDR3 DNA is TGTGCCACCAGTCGACAATCCTTGCCGGGACAGGACTCCTACGAGCAGTACGTC. Protein: CATSRQSLPGQDSYEQYV.

The chain couples TRBV7-9 to TRBJ1-2; TRBD1 is a possible D gene (5 bases). The germline gives CDR1 SEHNR, CDR2 FQNEAQ (reference sequence). Trimming removed 1 base at V and 2 bases at J, with 8 bases between. The CDR3 spans 14 residues. The CDR3 reads CASSLEPGNYGYTF. DNA for the CDR3: TGTGCCAGCAGCTTAGAGCCAGGGAACTATGGCTACACCTTC.

The chain is built from TRBV3-1 (or the pseudogene TRBV3-2) and TRBJ2-5, with 11 nucleotides matching TRBD2. The germline gives CDR1 LGHDT, CDR2 YNNKEL (reference sequence). The ends lost 2 bases at V and 2 bases at J; junction bases unmatched: 10. CDR3 size: 18 residues. CDR3 residues: CASSQTRGGLAAQETQYF. The CDR3 DNA reads as TGTGCCAGCAGCCAAACCCGGGGGGGACTAGCGGCACAAGAGACCCAGTACTTC.

The chain combines TRBV5-1 with TRBJ1-2, with TRBD1 as a possible D gene (6 bases). The CDR3 is 13 amino acids. Germline loops: CDR1 SGHRS, CDR2 YFSETQ. Trimming stripped 3 bases from V and 6 bases from J, with 12 bases between. CDR3 sequence reads: CASSYRQDNGYTF. In nucleotides, the CDR3 is TGCGCCAGCAGCTACCGACAGGACAATGGCTACACCTTC.